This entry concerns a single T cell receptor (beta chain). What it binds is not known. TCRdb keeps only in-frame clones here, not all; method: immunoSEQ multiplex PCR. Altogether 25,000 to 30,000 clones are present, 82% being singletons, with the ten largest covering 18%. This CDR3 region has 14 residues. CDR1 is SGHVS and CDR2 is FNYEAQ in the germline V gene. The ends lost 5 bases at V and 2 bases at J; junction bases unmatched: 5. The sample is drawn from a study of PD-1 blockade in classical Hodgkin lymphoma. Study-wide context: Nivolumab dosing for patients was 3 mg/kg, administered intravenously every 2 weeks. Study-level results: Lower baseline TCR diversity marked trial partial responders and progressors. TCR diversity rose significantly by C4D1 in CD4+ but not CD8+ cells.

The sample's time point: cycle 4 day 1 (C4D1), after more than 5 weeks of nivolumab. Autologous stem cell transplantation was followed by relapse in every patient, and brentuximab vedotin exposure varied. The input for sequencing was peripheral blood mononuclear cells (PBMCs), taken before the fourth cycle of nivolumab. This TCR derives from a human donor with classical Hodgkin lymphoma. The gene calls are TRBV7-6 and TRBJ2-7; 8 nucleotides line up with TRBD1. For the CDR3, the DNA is TGTGCCAGCAGCGTAGACAGGGGACCCTACGAGCAGTACTTC. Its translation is CASSVDRGPYEQYF.